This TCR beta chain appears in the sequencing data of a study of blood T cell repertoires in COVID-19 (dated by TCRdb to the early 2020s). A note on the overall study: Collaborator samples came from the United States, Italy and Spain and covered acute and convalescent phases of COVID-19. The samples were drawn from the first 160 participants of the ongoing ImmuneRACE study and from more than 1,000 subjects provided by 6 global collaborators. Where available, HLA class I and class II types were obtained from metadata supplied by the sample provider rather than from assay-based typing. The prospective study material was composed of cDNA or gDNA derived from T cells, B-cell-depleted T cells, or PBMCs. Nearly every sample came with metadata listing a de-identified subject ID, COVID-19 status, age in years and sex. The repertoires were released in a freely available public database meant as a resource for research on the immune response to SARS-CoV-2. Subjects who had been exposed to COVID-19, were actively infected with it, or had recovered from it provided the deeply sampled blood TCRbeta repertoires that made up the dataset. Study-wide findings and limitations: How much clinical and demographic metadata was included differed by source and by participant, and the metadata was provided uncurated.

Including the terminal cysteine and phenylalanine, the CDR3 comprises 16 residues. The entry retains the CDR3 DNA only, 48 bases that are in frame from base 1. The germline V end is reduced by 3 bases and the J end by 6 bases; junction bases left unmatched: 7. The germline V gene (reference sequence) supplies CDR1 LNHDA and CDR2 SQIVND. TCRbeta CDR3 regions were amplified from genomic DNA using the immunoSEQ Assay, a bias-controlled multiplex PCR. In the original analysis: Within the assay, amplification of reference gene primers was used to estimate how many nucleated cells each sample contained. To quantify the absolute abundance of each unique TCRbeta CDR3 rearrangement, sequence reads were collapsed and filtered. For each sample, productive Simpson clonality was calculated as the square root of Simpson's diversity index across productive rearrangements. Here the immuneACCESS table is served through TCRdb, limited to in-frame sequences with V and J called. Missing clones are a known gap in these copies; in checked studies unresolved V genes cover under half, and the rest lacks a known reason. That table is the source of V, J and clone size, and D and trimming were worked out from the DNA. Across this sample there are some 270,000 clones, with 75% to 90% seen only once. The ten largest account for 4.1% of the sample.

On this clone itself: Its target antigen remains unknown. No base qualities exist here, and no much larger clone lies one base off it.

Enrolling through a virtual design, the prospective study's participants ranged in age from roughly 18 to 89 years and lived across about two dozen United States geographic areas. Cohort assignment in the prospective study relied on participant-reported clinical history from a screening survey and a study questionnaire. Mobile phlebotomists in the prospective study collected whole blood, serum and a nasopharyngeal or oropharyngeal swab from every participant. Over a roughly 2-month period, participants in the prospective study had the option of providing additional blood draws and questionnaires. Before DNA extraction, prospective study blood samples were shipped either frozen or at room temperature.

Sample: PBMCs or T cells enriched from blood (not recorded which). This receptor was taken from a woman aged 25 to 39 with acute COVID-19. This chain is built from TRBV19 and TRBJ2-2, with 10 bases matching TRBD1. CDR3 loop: CASSISGQGGAGELFF. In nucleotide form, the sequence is TGTGCCAGTAGTATTTCAGGACAGGGGGGGGCCGGGGAGCTGTTTTTT.